The following is a T cell receptor (beta chain) sequence with its context. Primers for the PCR totalled 60 Vbeta and 13 Jbeta. Here immunoSEQ multiplex PCR was the method, and the copy in TCRdb shows in-frame clones only, minus some. The sample records around 140,000 clones, roughly 89% being singletons. The J segment lost 10 bases and the V segment lost 7 bases, leaving 7 bases of the junction unmatched. Germline-derived CDR1 and CDR2 are GTSNPN and SVGIG (reference sequence). The CDR3 runs to 13 residues. The record originates from a study of cytomegalovirus exposure and HLA in healthy donors. This chain joins TRBV30 and TRBJ1-6; 10 bases agree with TRBD1. This clonotype originated in a woman aged 25-40 years in good health and CMV-seronegative. The sample consisted of PBMCs. CDR3 sequence: CASSTGGDSPLHF. The CDR3, as DNA: TGTGCCTCCTCGACAGGGGGCGACTCACCCCTCCACTTT.